These T cell receptor beta chains were read from a single sample in a study of OX40 agonist ivuxolimab in advanced cancers. Assay used: immunoSEQ multiplex PCR; TCRdb lists only in-frame clones, some missing. The data contain tens of thousands of clones, roughly nine tenths of them singletons. The material sequenced was CD4+ or CD8+ T cells sorted from blood, taken in a trial of the OX40 agonist ivuxolimab. The receptors stem from an adult with an advanced solid tumor such as melanoma, head and neck, liver or kidney cancer. CDR3s include the opening cysteine and the closing phenylalanine or tryptophan. The order of the fields is clone size, D gene, V gene, J gene, CDR3 protein, CDR3 DNA. A D gene is named only where the DNA matches it firmly. Clone sizes are given selectively: once, few, many, or a class where the clone is expanded.

>NA|NA|TRBV11-2|TRBJ2-3
CASREGIYTDTQYF
TGTGCCAGCAGAGAGGGAATCTACACAGATACGCAGTATTTT
>NA|NA|TRBV27|TRBJ1-5
CASSLSGWGNQPQHF
TGTGCCAGCAGTTTATCAGGTTGGGGCAATCAGCCCCAGCATTTT
>NA|NA|TRBV6-1|TRBJ2-4
CASNQIAKNIQYF
TGTGCCAGCAATCAGATAGCCAAAAACATTCAGTACTTC
>once|NA|TRBV28|TRBJ1-5
CASSSPGRGTIQHF
TGTGCCAGCAGTTCCCCGGGGAGGGGGACGATCCAGCATTTT
>NA|NA|TRBV18|TRBJ2-1
CASSLEVLGYEQFF
TGTGCCAGCTCCTTAGAGGTTCTTGGTTATGAGCAGTTCTTC
>NA|NA|TRBV5-1|TRBJ2-7
CASSLGTVKYEQYF
TGCGCCAGCAGCTTGGGGACAGTAAAATACGAGCAGTACTTC
>few|NA|TRBV4-1|TRBJ2-5
CASSQPRLGTALGGETQYF
TGCGCCAGCAGCCAGCCTCGACTAGGTACCGCCCTAGGGGGAGAGACCCAGTACTTC
>NA|NA|TRBV27|TRBJ2-1
CASSLSSGLGSQNEQFF
TGTGCCAGCAGTTTATCGTCTGGCCTAGGCTCCCAGAATGAGCAGTTCTTC
>NA|NA|TRBV2|TRBJ1-1
CASVIGLMNTEAFF
TGTGCCAGCGTTATCGGACTGATGAACACTGAAGCTTTCTTT
>NA|NA|TRBV18|TRBJ2-3
CASSPGGHNTDTQYF
TGTGCCAGCTCACCAGGGGGACATAACACAGATACGCAGTATTTT
>NA|NA|TRBV6-5|TRBJ2-3
CASSYSIAYTDTQYF
TGTGCCAGCAGTTACTCGATAGCGTACACAGATACGCAGTATTTT
>NA|NA|TRBV11-3|TRBJ1-1
CASSLGGNTEAFF
TGTGCCAGCAGCTTAGGTGGGAACACTGAAGCTTTCTTT
>NA|NA|TRBV20-1|TRBJ2-1
CSARLDREQFF
TGCAGTGCTAGACTAGATAGGGAGCAGTTCTTC
>NA|NA|TRBV6-5|TRBJ2-5
CASSQGSPGTQYF
TGTGCCAGCAGCCAGGGCTCACCGGGGACCCAGTACTTC
>NA|NA|TRBV2|TRBJ1-5
CASSAPGARVQPQHF
TGTGCCAGCAGTGCCCCAGGGGCAAGGGTTCAGCCCCAGCATTTT
>NA|TRBD1|TRBV27|TRBJ2-2
CASSQGAVTGELFF
TGTGCCAGCAGCCAGGGGGCTGTCACCGGGGAGCTGTTTTTT
>NA|NA|TRBV28|TRBJ2-7
CASSTTGTLVEQYF
TGTGCCAGCAGTACAACCGGGACACTAGTCGAGCAGTACTTC
>NA|TRBD2|TRBV5-1|TRBJ2-5
CASSLVLSGSEETQYF
TGCGCCAGCAGCTTGGTTCTTAGCGGGAGTGAAGAGACCCAGTACTTC
>NA|NA|TRBV19|TRBJ1-1
CASSGPGGSAEAFF
TGTGCCAGTAGTGGGCCTGGGGGATCCGCTGAAGCTTTCTTT
>NA|NA|TRBV10-3|TRBJ2-5
CAISVRAEETQYF
TGTGCCATCAGTGTCAGGGCCGAAGAGACCCAGTACTTC
>NA|TRBD2|TRBV5-1|TRBJ2-7
CASSFGGSGPDEQYF
TGCGCCAGCAGCTTTGGCGGGAGTGGTCCGGACGAGCAGTACTTC
>few|TRBD1|TRBV4-1|TRBJ1-2
CASSKDRGFIYGYTF
TGCGCCAGCAGCAAAGACAGGGGTTTCATCTATGGCTACACCTTC
>NA|NA|TRBV6-1|TRBJ1-1
CASKLGGSATEAFF
TGTGCCAGCAAGTTGGGGGGTTCGGCCACTGAAGCTTTCTTT
>NA|TRBD2|TRBV11-2|TRBJ2-7
CASTPLAGGGYEQYF
TGTGCCAGCACCCCCCTAGCGGGAGGGGGCTACGAGCAGTACTTC
>NA|TRBD1|TRBV4-2|TRBJ2-7
CASSQAQGARYEQYF
TGTGCCAGCAGCCAAGCCCAGGGGGCGAGGTACGAGCAGTACTTC
>NA|NA|TRBV28|TRBJ2-3
CASSYRDLATDTQYF
TGTGCCAGCAGTTACCGGGACCTTGCCACAGATACGCAGTATTTT
>NA|TRBD2|TRBV4-1|TRBJ2-4
CASSQGTRLAGAPKNIQYF
TGCGCCAGCAGCCAAGGAACAAGACTAGCGGGAGCTCCTAAAAACATTCAGTACTTC
>NA|NA|TRBV6-1|TRBJ1-3
CASSPLGGTGNTIYF
TGTGCCAGCAGTCCCCTTGGAGGGACTGGAAACACCATATATTTT
>NA|NA|TRBV9|TRBJ1-4
CASSGEANEKLFF
TGTGCCAGCAGCGGGGAGGCTAATGAAAAACTGTTTTTT
>NA|TRBD2|TRBV6-1|TRBJ2-7
CASSELAGGRSYEQYF
TGTGCCAGCAGTGAACTAGCGGGAGGGAGATCCTACGAGCAGTACTTC
>NA|NA|TRBV30|TRBJ1-3
CAWDGIDGNTIYF
TGTGCCTGGGACGGCATAGACGGAAACACCATATATTTT
>NA|NA|TRBV6-5|TRBJ1-1
CASNFIQANTEAFF
TGTGCCAGCAATTTTATACAAGCCAACACTGAAGCTTTCTTT
>few|TRBD1|TRBV7-9|TRBJ2-5
CASSLRQGVLPETQYF
TGTGCCAGCAGCTTAAGGCAGGGGGTCCTTCCAGAGACCCAGTACTTC
>NA|NA|TRBV19|TRBJ1-6
CASSIWEDSPLHF
TGTGCCAGTAGTATCTGGGAGGATTCACCCCTCCACTTT
>once|NA|TRBV7-7|TRBJ2-1
CASSLIRNGEQFF
TGTGCTAGCAGCTTAATACGAAACGGTGAGCAGTTCTTC
>NA|NA|TRBV6-6|TRBJ2-7
CASSYFGREGEQYF
TGTGCCAGCAGTTACTTCGGGAGAGAAGGCGAGCAGTACTTC
>few|NA|TRBV5-4|TRBJ1-5
CASSLSPSNQPQHF
TGTGCCAGCAGCTTGTCCCCAAGCAATCAGCCCCAGCATTTT
>once|TRBD1|TRBV7-3|TRBJ2-7
CASSLGGTGSYEQYF
TGTGCCAGCAGCTTGGGGGGGACAGGGTCCTACGAGCAGTACTTC